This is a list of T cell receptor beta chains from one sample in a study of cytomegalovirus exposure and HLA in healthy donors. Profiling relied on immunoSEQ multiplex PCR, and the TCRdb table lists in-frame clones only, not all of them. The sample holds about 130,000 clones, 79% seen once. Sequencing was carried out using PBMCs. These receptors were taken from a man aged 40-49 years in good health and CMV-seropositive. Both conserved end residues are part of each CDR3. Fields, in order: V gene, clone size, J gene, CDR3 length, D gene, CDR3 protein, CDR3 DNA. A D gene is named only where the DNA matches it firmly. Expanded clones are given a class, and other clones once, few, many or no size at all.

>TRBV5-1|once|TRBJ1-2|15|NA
CASSLVQGIDYGYTF
TGCGCCAGCAGCTTGGTGCAGGGGATTGACTATGGCTACACCTTC
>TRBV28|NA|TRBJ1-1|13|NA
CASSSTSNTEAFF
TGTGCCAGCAGTTCGACAAGTAACACTGAAGCTTTCTTT
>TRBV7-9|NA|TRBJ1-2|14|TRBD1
CASSSYPGGAGYTF
TGTGCCAGCAGCTCCTACCCAGGGGGCGCGGGCTACACCTTC
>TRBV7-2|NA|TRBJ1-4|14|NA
CASSFHGENEKLFF
TGTGCCAGCAGCTTCCATGGAGAAAATGAAAAACTGTTTTTT
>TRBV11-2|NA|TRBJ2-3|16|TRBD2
CASSRRGSGRTDTQYF
TGTGCCAGCAGCCGCCGGGGTAGCGGGAGAACAGATACGCAGTATTTT
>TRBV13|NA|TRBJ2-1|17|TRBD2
CASSPTPGLALLDEQFF
TGTGCCAGCAGCCCGACCCCGGGACTAGCGCTTCTTGATGAGCAGTTCTTC
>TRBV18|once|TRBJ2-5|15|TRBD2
CASSPPTSEQETQYF
TGTGCCAGCTCACCACCGACTAGCGAACAAGAGACCCAGTACTTC
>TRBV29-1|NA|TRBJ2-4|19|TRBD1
CSVQISRDRTPLGKNIQYF
TGCAGCGTACAAATTAGCCGGGACAGGACCCCCCTAGGCAAAAACATTCAGTACTTC
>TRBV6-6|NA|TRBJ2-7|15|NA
CASSYLTPSSYEQYF
TGTGCCAGCAGTTACCTCACTCCTAGCTCCTACGAGCAGTACTTC
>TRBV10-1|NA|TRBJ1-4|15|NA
CASSATRDMVEKLFF
TGCGCCAGCAGTGCAACACGGGACATGGTAGAAAAACTGTTTTTT
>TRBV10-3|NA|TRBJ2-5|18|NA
CAISERATGGLSQETQYF
TGTGCCATCAGTGAACGCGCGACGGGCGGGTTGTCACAAGAGACCCAGTACTTC
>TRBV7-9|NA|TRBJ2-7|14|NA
CASSLGGDLHEQYF
TGTGCCAGCAGCTTAGGGGGGGATCTCCACGAGCAGTACTTC
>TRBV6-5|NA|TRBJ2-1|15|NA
CASSSLGGTRNEQFF
TGTGCCAGCAGTTCCCTGGGCGGGACGAGGAATGAGCAGTTCTTC
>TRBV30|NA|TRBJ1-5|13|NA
CAWSLYSNQPQHF
TGTGCCTGGAGTTTGTATAGCAATCAGCCCCAGCATTTT
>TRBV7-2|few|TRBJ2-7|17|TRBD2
CASSPGLAGARSYEQYF
TGTGCCAGCAGCCCCGGACTAGCGGGAGCCCGCTCCTACGAGCAGTACTTC
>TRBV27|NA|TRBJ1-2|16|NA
CASSFWGSQGGGGYTF
TGTGCCAGCAGTTTTTGGGGCAGTCAGGGCGGGGGTGGCTACACCTTC
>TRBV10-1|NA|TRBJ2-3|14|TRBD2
CASSEAAGGDTQYF
TGCGCCAGCAGTGAAGCAGCGGGAGGAGATACGCAGTATTTT
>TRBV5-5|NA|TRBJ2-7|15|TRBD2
CASSGLAGPSGEQYF
TGTGCCAGCAGCGGACTAGCGGGGCCCTCAGGCGAGCAGTACTTC
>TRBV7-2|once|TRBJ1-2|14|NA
CASSQSGTAYGYTF
TGTGCCAGCAGCCAATCCGGGACTGCCTATGGCTACACCTTC
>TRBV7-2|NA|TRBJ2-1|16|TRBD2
CASSLEGSAGVGEQFF
TGTGCCAGCAGCTTAGAAGGGTCGGCGGGAGTCGGGGAGCAGTTCTTC
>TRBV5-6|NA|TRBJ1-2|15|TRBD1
CASTQNRGLNYGYTF
TGTGCCAGTACCCAAAACAGGGGGCTTAACTATGGCTACACCTTC
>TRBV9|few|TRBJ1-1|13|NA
CASSDNRAPEAFF
TGTGCCAGCAGTGACAACAGGGCCCCTGAAGCTTTCTTT
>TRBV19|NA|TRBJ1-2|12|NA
CASSASGYGYTF
TGTGCCAGTAGTGCGTCCGGCTATGGCTACACCTTC
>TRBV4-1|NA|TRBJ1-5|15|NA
CASSLRRGGSQPQHF
TGCGCCAGCAGCCTGCGAAGGGGAGGAAGTCAGCCCCAGCATTTT
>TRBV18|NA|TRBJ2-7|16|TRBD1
CASSPNAGTELVEQYF
TGTGCCAGCTCACCGAACGCCGGGACAGAATTAGTCGAGCAGTACTTC
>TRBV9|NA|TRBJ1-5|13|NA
CASSPYSNQPQHF
TGTGCCAGCAGCCCCTATAGCAATCAGCCCCAGCATTTT
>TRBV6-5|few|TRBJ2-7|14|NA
CASTARTASYEQYF
TGTGCCAGCACCGCTAGGACAGCCTCCTACGAGCAGTACTTC
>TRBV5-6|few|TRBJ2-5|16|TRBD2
CASSRERGSFQETQYF
TGTGCCAGCAGCCGGGAGCGGGGATCCTTCCAAGAGACCCAGTACTTC
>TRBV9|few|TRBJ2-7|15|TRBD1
CASSVVGTGSDEQYF
TGTGCCAGCAGCGTAGTAGGGACAGGGAGCGACGAGCAGTACTTC
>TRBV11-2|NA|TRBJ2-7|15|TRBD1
CASSFWTGGTYEQYF
TGTGCCAGCAGCTTCTGGACAGGGGGAACCTACGAGCAGTACTTC
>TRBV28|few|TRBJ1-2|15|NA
CASSLIMGEGVGYTF
TGTGCCAGCAGTTTAATCATGGGTGAGGGGGTTGGCTACACCTTC
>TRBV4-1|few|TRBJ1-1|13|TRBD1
CASSLQGTSEAFF
TGCGCCAGCAGCCTACAGGGGACTAGTGAAGCTTTCTTT
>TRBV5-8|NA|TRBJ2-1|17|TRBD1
CASSSRQGRASYNEQFF
TGTGCCAGCAGCTCGCGACAGGGGCGGGCTTCCTACAATGAGCAGTTCTTC
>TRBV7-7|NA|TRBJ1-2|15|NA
CASSSLRTTGCGYTF
TGTGCTAGCAGCTCCCTTCGTACAACAGGGTGTGGCTACACCTTC